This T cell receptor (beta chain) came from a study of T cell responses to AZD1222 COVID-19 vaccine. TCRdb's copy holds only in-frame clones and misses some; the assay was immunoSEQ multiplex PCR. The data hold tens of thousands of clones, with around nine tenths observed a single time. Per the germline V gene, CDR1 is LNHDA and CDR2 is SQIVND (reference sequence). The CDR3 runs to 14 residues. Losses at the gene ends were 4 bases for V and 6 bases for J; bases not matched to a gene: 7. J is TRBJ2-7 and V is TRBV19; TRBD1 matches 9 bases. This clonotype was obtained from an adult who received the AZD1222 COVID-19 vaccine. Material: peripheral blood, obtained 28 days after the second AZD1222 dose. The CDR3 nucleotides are TGTGCCAGTAGTACGCCGGGACAGGGCCCCGAGCAGTACTTC. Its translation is CASSTPGQGPEQYF. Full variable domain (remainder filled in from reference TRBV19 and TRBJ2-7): DGGITQSPKYLFRKEGQNVTLSCEQNLNHDAMYWYRQDPGQGLRLIYYSQIVNDFQKGDIAEGYSVSREKKESFPLTVTSAQKNPTAFYLCASSTPGQGPEQYFGPGTRLTVT.